This T cell receptor beta chain stems from a study of control samples from healthy donors and cancer patients (dated by TCRdb to 2020 to 2021). Worth noting for this clone: What this receptor recognizes is not known. No base quality values were provided; no much bigger clone lies one nucleotide off.

The library was prepared using the immunoSEQ multiplex PCR assay. As stored in TCRdb, this immuneACCESS dataset retains in-frame rearrangements with V and J assigned. A fraction of the clones does not appear; measured against another copy, unresolved V genes explain less than half of the discrepancy, and the remainder lacks a known reason. This sample gives about 81,000 clones in total; around 94% of them show up just once. Of the sample, 4.8% falls within the top ten clones. The clonotype was recovered from a woman under 30 in good health. The sample consisted of blood.

The CDR3 region: CSLGGNTQYF. The DNA reads TGCAGCCTAGGGGGAAATACGCAGTATTTT. The rearranged segments are TRBV20-1 and TRBJ2-3, and TRBD1 may be the D gene, going by 6 matching bases. The CDR3 starts with the cysteine, ends with the phenylalanine, and has 10 residues. The sequence is cut down to CDR3 DNA, 30 bases in frame from base 1. Based on the germline V gene (reference sequence), the CDR1 and CDR2 sequences are DFQATT and SNEGSKA.